The 11 T cell receptor beta chains below all came from one sample that was sequenced in a study of shared clonotypes between healthy human individuals. Assay used: immunoSEQ multiplex PCR; TCRdb lists only in-frame clones, some missing. Among approximately 2.1 million clones, approximately 93% were seen once, and the ten largest hold under 0.45%. Specimen: naive CD4+ T cells from PBMCs. The subset: CD45RA+ positively selected. Source of these receptors: a man between 18 and 35 years old in good health. Some clones in this sample may be carry-over from other donors' samples.

This chain uses TRBV19 with TRBJ1-1; D ambiguous. Between the trimmed V and J ends, which lost 6 bases and 1 base, there was a span of 6 bases. CDR3 length equals 12 residues. The germline V gene has CDR1 LNHDA and CDR2 SQIVND (reference sequence). The CDR3 DNA sequence: TGTGCCAGTAGCCGACAGAACACTGAAGCTTTCTTT. This sequence encodes CASSRQNTEAFF.

The chain is built from TRBV10-3 and TRBJ2-6; tentative D call: TRBD1 (6 bases). Germline V gene sequence: CDR1 ENHRY, CDR2 SYGVKD. Trimming removed 3 bases at V and 0 bases at J, with 12 bases between. The CDR3 is 17 amino acids. The CDR3 DNA reads as TGTGCCATCAGTGACGGGACACCCCTCTCTGGGGCCAACGTCCTGACTTTC. Translation gives CAISDGTPLSGANVLTF.

The CDR3 bases are TGTGCCAGCAGTATAAGAGGGAGCAGTTACGAGCAGTACTTC. Translated, it gives CASSIRGSSYEQYF. The genes are TRBV6-1 and TRBJ2-7; tentatively, D is TRBD2 (5 bases). Germline CDR1 MNHNS, CDR2 SASEGT. The V gene lost 5 bases and the J gene lost 4 bases, with 15 bases spanning the gap. The CDR3 sequence is 14 residues long.

DNA for the CDR3: TGTGCCAGCAGTTTTCGAAGGGCGGCGCACACTGAAGCTTTCTTT. Translated, it gives CASSFRRAAHTEAFF. The chain couples TRBV28 to TRBJ1-1; D gene uncertain. Trimming shortened V by 3 bases and J by 3 bases, and 14 bases separated the two germline ends. CDR1 and CDR2 from the germline V gene are MDHEN and SYDVKM. The CDR3 consists of 15 residues. Drawing the rest from reference TRBV28 and TRBJ1-1, the complete variable domain is DVKVTQSSRYLVKRTGEKVFLECVQDMDHENMFWYRQDPGLGLRLIYFSYDVKMKEKGDIPEGYSVSREKKERFSLILESASTNQTSMYLCASSFRRAAHTEAFFGQGTRLTVV.

This rearrangement joins TRBV5-8 to TRBJ1-2; 9 positions match TRBD1. The ends lost 5 bases at V and 0 bases at J; junction bases unmatched: 8. CDR1 SGHTS and CDR2 YDEGEE come from the germline V gene. The CDR3 sequence is 16 residues long. The CDR3 here is CASSHARTGANYGYTF. CDR3 DNA sequence: TGTGCCAGCAGTCATGCTCGGACAGGGGCTAACTATGGCTACACCTTC.

V is TRBV19 and J is TRBJ2-7; D not resolved. The V end lost 9 bases, the J end lost 5 bases, and 8 bases lay between the germline ends. This CDR3 region has 10 residues. The V gene's germline CDR1 is LNHDA and CDR2 SQIVND (reference sequence). The CDR3 here is CARTEDEQYF. The DNA for the CDR3 is TGTGCCAGGACCGAGGACGAGCAGTACTTC.

This chain connects TRBV6-1 to TRBJ1-3; TRBD1 is a possible D gene (6 bases). Germline assignment: CDR1 MNHNS and CDR2 SASEGT. V was clipped by 0 bases and J by 3 bases, with 9 bases between them. This CDR3 spans 15 amino acids. The CDR3 sequence is CASSEAQGFGNTIYF. The CDR3 nucleotides read TGTGCCAGCAGTGAAGCGCAGGGGTTTGGAAACACCATATATTTT.

Turning to this clone: The sample contains more than one DNA sequence encoding this CDR3. The chain has TRBV5-1 and TRBJ1-1; D unclear. The CDR3 totals 13 residues. Germline CDR1 is SGHRS and CDR2 is YFSETQ. V dropped 2 bases and J dropped 1 base, with 6 bases sitting between them. The CDR3 nucleotides are TGCGCCAGCAGCTTAGTCCCGAACACTGAAGCTTTCTTT. Translated: CASSLVPNTEAFF.

The table lists this clone with a few counts. The gene calls are TRBV27 and TRBJ1-5; no reliable D call. Trimming shortened V by 2 bases and J by 0 bases, and 8 bases separated the two germline ends. CDR3 length: 15 residues. Germline V gene lookup returns CDR1 MNHEY and CDR2 SMNVEV (reference sequence). DNA for the CDR3: TGTGCCAGCAGTTTAGGAGTAAATAGCAATCAGCCCCAGCATTTT. Translation gives CASSLGVNSNQPQHF.

The chain recombines TRBV29-1 with TRBJ2-1; TRBD2 matches 10 bases. Germline assignment: CDR1 SQVTM and CDR2 ANQGSEA. This CDR3 contains 14 residues. The V and J ends lost 6 bases and 8 bases, in that order; junction bases with no gene match: 10. CDR3 DNA sequence: TGCAGCGTCGTGTCTAGCGGGAGTAATTATGAGCAGTTCTTC. Amino acid sequence: CSVVSSGSNYEQFF.

The chain carries TRBV30 and TRBJ2-7, with D uncertain. The germline CDR1 and CDR2 sequences are GTSNPN and SVGIG (reference sequence). The CDR3 is made up of 12 amino acids. Trimming stripped 2 bases from V and 1 base from J, with 6 bases between. The CDR3: CAWSPESYEQYF. The DNA of the CDR3 is TGTGCCTGGAGTCCAGAGTCCTACGAGCAGTACTTC.